A selection of T cell receptor beta chains follows, all from one sample in a study of human T cells and chemical hapten exposure. TCRdb re-called the RACE reads with MiXCR, one entry per CDR3 protein. The repertoire holds around 47,000 distinct CDR3 sequences, with 3.7% as singletons. Sample: whole blood. Every receptor here comes from a human donor in good health. Some clones in this sample may be carry-over from other donors' samples. The CDR3 runs from the conserved cysteine through the conserved F or W. Fields, in order: D gene, V gene, J gene, clone size, CDR3 protein, CDR3 DNA. The D gene is left open where the match is weak. Some rows have no size entry. The others give once, few or many, or a class for an expanded clone.

TRBD2	TRBV12-3/TRBV12-4	TRBJ2-2	few	CASSFPTSGGDTGELFF	TGTGCCAGCAGTTTCCCTACTAGCGGAGGGGATACCGGGGAGCTGTTTTTT
.	TRBV6-5	TRBJ1-2	.	CASSIQGFGYGYTF	TGTGCCAGCAGCATACAGGGATTTGGCTATGGCTACACCTTC
.	TRBV28	TRBJ1-1	few	CASSYWKNTEAFF	TGTGCCAGCAGCTATTGGAAGAACACTGAAGCTTTCTTT
TRBD1	TRBV27	TRBJ2-7	.	CASSRGQGSRSYEQYF	TGTGCCAGCAGTAGAGGACAGGGGTCGAGGTCCTACGAGCAGTACTTC
.	TRBV20-1	TRBJ1-2	few	CSARRQVNYGYTF	TGCAGTGCTAGAAGACAGGTTAACTATGGCTACACCTTC
TRBD1	TRBV29-1	TRBJ1-1	many	CSVEGTGSTEAFF	TGCAGCGTTGAGGGGACAGGGAGCACTGAAGCTTTCTTT
TRBD2	TRBV24-1	TRBJ2-1	many	CATAHVAGVDYNEQFF	TGTGCCACCGCTCACGTAGCGGGAGTGGACTACAATGAGCAGTTCTTC
.	TRBV12-3/TRBV12-4	TRBJ1-1	many	CASSLYIGAMNTEAFF	TGTGCCAGCAGTTTATACATCGGGGCGATGAACACTGAAGCTTTCTTT
.	TRBV19	TRBJ1-5	.	CASSLDWTSNQPQHF	TGTGCCAGTAGTCTCGACTGGACGAGCAATCAGCCCCAGCATTTT
TRBD1	TRBV9	TRBJ1-6	many	CASSATGGNSPLHF	TGTGCCAGCAGCGCGACAGGGGGGAATTCACCCCTCCACTTT
.	TRBV18	TRBJ2-3	many	CASSPYSDTQYF	TGTGCCAGCTCACCTTATTCAGATACGCAGTATTTT
.	TRBV12-3/TRBV12-4	TRBJ2-7	many	CASSLGYEQYF	TGTGCCAGCAGTTTAGGGTACGAGCAGTACTTC
TRBD1	TRBV6-5	TRBJ1-2	few	CASSYQGAIGYTF	TGTGCCAGCAGTTACCAGGGGGCGATTGGCTACACCTTC